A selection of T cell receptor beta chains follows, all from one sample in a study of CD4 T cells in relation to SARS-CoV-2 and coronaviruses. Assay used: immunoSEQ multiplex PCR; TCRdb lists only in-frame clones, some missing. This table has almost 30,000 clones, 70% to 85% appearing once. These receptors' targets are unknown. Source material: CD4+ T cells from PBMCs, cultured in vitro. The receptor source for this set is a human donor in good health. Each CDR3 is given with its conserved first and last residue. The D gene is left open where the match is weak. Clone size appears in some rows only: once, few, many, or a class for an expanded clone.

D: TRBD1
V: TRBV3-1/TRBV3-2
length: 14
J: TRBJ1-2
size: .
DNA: TGTGCCAGCAGCGGCCGGACAGGGGCCTATGGCTACACCTTC
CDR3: CASSGRTGAYGYTF

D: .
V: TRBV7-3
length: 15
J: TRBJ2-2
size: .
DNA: TGTGCCAGCAGCACGGGACTCCAAGGGACCGGGGAGCTGTTTTTT
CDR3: CASSTGLQGTGELFF

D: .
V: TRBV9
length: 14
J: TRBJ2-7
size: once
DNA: TGTGCCAGCAGCGTAGGTTTCAGGGGGGACGAGCAGTACTTC
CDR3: CASSVGFRGDEQYF

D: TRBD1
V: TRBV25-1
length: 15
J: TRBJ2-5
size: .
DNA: TGTGCCAGCAGTGAATTGTGGGACAGGGTTGAGACCCAGTACTTC
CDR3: CASSELWDRVETQYF

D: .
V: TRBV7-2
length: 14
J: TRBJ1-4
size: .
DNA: TGTGCCAGCAGCTTAGAAGGGCAGATTGGAAAACTGTTTTTT
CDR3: CASSLEGQIGKLFF

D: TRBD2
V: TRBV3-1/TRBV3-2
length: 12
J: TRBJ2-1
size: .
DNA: TGTGCCAGCAGCCTTGGAGCGGGAGAGCAGTTCTTC
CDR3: CASSLGAGEQFF

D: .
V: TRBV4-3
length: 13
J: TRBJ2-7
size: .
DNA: TGCGCCAGCAGCCAGGAGACTTGGGGGGAGCAGTACTTC
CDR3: CASSQETWGEQYF

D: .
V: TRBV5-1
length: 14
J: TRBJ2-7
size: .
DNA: TGCGCCAGCTCCACGGACGGGAGCTCCTACGAGCAGTACTTC
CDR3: CASSTDGSSYEQYF

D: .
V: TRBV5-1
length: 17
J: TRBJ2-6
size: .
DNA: TGCGCCAGCAGTTCGACAGGCTTGAGCTCTGGGGCCAACGTCCTGACTTTC
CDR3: CASSSTGLSSGANVLTF

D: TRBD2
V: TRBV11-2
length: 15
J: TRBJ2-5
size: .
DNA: TGTGCCAGCAGCTTGGCCCTAGCGGGTGGGGAGACCCAGTACTTC
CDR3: CASSLALAGGETQYF

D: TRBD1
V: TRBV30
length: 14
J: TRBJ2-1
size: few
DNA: TGTGCCCTTTTGCGACAGGGCTCCTACAATGAGCAGTTCTTC
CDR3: CALLRQGSYNEQFF

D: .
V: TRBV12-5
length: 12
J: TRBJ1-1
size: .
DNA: TGTGCTAGTGGTCGGACAGAAACTGAAGCTTTCTTT
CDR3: CASGRTETEAFF

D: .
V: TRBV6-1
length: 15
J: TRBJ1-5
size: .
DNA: TGTGCCAGCAGTGATGGACGGCCCTTAAATGAGCCCCAGCATTTT
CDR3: CASSDGRPLNEPQHF

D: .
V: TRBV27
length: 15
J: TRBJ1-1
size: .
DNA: TGTGCCAGCAGTTTATCCAGGGCCCCCAACACTGAAGCTTTCTTT
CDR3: CASSLSRAPNTEAFF

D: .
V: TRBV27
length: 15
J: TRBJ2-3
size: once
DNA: TGTGCCAGCAGTTTAGGGGGGGCCGTATTCGGTACGCAGTATTTT
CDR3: CASSLGGAVFGTQYF

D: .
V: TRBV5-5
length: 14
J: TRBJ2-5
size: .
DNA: TGTGCCAGCAGCCCGCAGGGACTCGGAGAGACCCAGTACTTC
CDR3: CASSPQGLGETQYF

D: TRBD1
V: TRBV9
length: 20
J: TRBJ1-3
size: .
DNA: TGTGCCAGCAGCGCTGGGGGGGGGACAGAACTTTATTTCTCTGGAAACACCATATATTTT
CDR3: CASSAGGGTELYFSGNTIYF

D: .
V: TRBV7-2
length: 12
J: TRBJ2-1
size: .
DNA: TGTGCCAGCAGCCGAACCGGGACCCAGCAGTTCTTC
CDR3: CASSRTGTQQFF

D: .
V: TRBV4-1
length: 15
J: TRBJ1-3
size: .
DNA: TGCGCCAGCAGCCAAGATTACCCCTCTGGAAACACCATATATTTT
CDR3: CASSQDYPSGNTIYF

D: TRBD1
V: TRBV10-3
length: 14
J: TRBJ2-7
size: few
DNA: TGTGCCATCAGTGTGGGACAGGGTCTCAACGAGCAGTACTTC
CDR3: CAISVGQGLNEQYF

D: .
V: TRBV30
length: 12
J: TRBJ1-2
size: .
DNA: TGTGCCTGGAGTGTACAAGGGGACGGCTACACCTTC
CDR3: CAWSVQGDGYTF

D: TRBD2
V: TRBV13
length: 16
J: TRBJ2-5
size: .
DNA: TGTGCCAGCAGCTTAGTTCCGGCGGGGGGGCAAGAGACCCAGTACTTC
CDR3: CASSLVPAGGQETQYF

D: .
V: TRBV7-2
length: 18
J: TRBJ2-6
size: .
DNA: TGTGCCAGCAGCTTAGCGGTCTTCAGGTCGGCTGGGGCCAACGTCCTGACTTTC
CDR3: CASSLAVFRSAGANVLTF

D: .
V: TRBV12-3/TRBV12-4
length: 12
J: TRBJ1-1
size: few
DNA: TGTGCCAGCAGTTTAAGGAACACTGAAGCTTTCTTT
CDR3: CASSLRNTEAFF

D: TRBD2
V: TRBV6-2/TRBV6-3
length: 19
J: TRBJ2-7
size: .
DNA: TGTGCCAGCAGTTACCTTCCGGGACTAGCGGGGGTTGCCTCCTACGAGCAGTACTTC
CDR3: CASSYLPGLAGVASYEQYF

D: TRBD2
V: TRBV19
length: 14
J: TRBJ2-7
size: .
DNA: TGTGCCAGTAGTCCCGGGACTAGCGACTACGAGCAGTACTTC
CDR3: CASSPGTSDYEQYF

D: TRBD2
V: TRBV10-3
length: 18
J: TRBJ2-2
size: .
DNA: TGTGCCATCAGTGATTCGGGACTAGCGGGAGTTCGGACCGGGGAGCTGTTTTTT
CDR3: CAISDSGLAGVRTGELFF

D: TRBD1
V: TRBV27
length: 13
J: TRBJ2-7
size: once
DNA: TGTGCCAGCAGTTTTCTGGACAGGGACGAGCAGTACTTC
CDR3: CASSFLDRDEQYF

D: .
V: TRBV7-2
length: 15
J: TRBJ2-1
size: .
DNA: TGTGCCAGCAGCTGGAAAGGTAGGGGCTACAATGAGCAGTTCTTC
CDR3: CASSWKGRGYNEQFF

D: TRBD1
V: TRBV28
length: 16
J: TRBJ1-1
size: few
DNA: TGTGCCAGCAGTTCCGGATCCACCGGACAGGGGGTAAAAGCTTTCTTT
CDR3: CASSSGSTGQGVKAFF

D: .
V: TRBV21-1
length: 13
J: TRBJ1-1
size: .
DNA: TGTGCCAGCAGCAAGGGACGAAGGGCTGAAGCTTTCTTT
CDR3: CASSKGRRAEAFF

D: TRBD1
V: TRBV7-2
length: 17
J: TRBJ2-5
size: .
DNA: TGTGCCAGCAGCACCGCGGACAGGGGGCGATGGGGAGAGACCCAGTACTTC
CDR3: CASSTADRGRWGETQYF

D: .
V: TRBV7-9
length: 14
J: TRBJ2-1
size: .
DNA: TGTGCCAGCAGTTTTCCGGGGTACTACAATGAGCAGTTCTTC
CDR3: CASSFPGYYNEQFF

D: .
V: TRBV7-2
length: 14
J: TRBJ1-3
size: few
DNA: TGTGCCAGCAGCTTAGCGGGCTCTGGAAACACCATATATTTT
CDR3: CASSLAGSGNTIYF

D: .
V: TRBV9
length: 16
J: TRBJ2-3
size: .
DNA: TGTGCCAGCAGCTCAACCCCGTACCCTAGCACAGATACGCAGTATTTT
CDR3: CASSSTPYPSTDTQYF

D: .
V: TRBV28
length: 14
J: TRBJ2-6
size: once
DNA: TGTGCCAGCAGTTTAGGGCCCGGGGCCAACGTCCTGACTTTC
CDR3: CASSLGPGANVLTF

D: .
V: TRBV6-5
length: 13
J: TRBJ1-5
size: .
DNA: TGTGCCAGCAGTTCCCATAGCAATCAGCCCCAGCATTTT
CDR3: CASSSHSNQPQHF

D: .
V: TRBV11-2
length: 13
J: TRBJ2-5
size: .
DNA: TGTGCCAGCAGCTTGGGCACCCAAGAGACCCAGTACTTC
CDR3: CASSLGTQETQYF

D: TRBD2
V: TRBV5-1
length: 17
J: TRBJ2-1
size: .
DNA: TGCGCCAGCAGCTTGGGGTCAGGTAGCGGGAAGGTCAATGAGCAGTTCTTC
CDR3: CASSLGSGSGKVNEQFF